One and the same sample provided the 14 T cell receptor beta chains below, sequenced in a study of CD8+CD57+ T cells in acquired aplastic anemia. CDR3 and TCR beta VDJ profiling relied on genomic DNA as the template. TCRdb used MiXCR to reprocess the reads, holding one entry per CDR3 protein. The data contain 400,000 to 450,000 distinct CDR3 sequences, around 72% of them singletons. Sequencing input: sorted CD4+, CD8+, or CD8+CD57+ T cells (not recorded which) from PBMCs. Receptors were obtained from a human donor in good health, serving as a control.

Many counts were recorded for this clonotype. The gene calls are TRBV11-2 and TRBJ2-2; 11 nucleotides align to TRBD2. Unmatched junction bases numbered 6, after V lost 4 bases and J lost 5 bases. This CDR3 is built from 16 residues. Germline V gene data show CDR1 as SGHAT and CDR2 as FQNNGV. In DNA, the CDR3 is TGTGCCAGCAGCTCTAGCGGGGGGCCGTTTACCGGGGAGCTGTTTTTT. Protein: CASSSSGGPFTGELFF.

The CDR3 spells CSARVLADTQYF. In nucleotides, the CDR3 is TGCAGTGCTAGAGTTTTGGCGGATACGCAGTATTTT. The chain carries TRBV20-1 and TRBJ2-3; no clear D gene. The V end was cut by 1 base, the J end by 6 bases, with 8 bases between. The CDR3 sequence is 12 residues long. CDR1 is DFQATT and CDR2 is SNEGSKA in the germline V gene (reference sequence).

This clonotype showed up just once. The CDR3 DNA follows: TGTGCCAGCAGCTTAGATTGGGGCCGACCAGAGACCCAGTACTTC. This translates into CASSLDWGRPETQYF. V and J are TRBV7-2 and TRBJ2-7; perhaps TRBD1 as D (5 bases). The closer fit of TRBJ2-5 to the DNA end suggests the J call may be wrong. Per the germline V gene, CDR1 is SGHTA and CDR2 is FQGNSA. CDR3 length equals 15 residues.

This clonotype was picked up many times. The CDR3 sequence: CASSEQKEQFF. For the CDR3, the DNA is TGTGCCAGCAGTGAACAAAAAGAGCAGTTCTTC. This sequence joins TRBV6-1 and TRBJ2-1; D is unresolved. CDR1 MNHNS and CDR2 SASEGT come from the germline V gene. The CDR3 spans 11 residues. Trimming stripped 2 bases from V and 10 bases from J, with 6 bases between.

Notes on this clonotype: The junction shows a germline mismatch at one end, possibly a read error. This chain uses TRBV7-2 with TRBJ2-7, with D perhaps TRBD2 (5 bases). CDR3 size: 16 residues. Germline V lookup: CDR1 SGHTA, CDR2 FQGNSA. As DNA, the CDR3 is TGTGCCAGCAGCTTAGCCGGGGTTTCGCGGTCCTGCGAGCAGTACTTC. Protein: CASSLAGVSRSCEQYF.

Of note for this clonotype: Likely a read error: the CDR3 ends without its conserved phenylalanine or tryptophan. Because the CDR3's place on the DNA is in doubt, the DNA is left out and the CDR3 is given as listed by TCRdb. The genes are TRBV7-3 and TRBJ2-3; the table's D call, TRBD1, was not checked against the DNA. The germline V gene has CDR1 SGHTA and CDR2 FQGTGA. The CDR3 spans 12 amino acids, including both terminal residues. CDR3 in amino acids: CASRDRATCSTS.

The count of this clonotype is one. The chain employs TRBV6-5 and TRBJ1-1; 7 positions agree with TRBD1. V was pared by 6 bases and J by 8 bases, with 3 bases of the junction left unmatched. Germline V lookup: CDR1 MNHEY, CDR2 SVGAGI. The CDR3 runs to 11 residues. CDR3 DNA sequence: TGTGCCAGCAGCTTGGGACAGGAAGCTTTCTTT. This codes for CASSLGQEAFF.

Of note for this clonotype: A junction end diverges from the germline sequence, so it may reflect a read error. The genes are TRBV3-1 and TRBJ1-1; tentatively, D is TRBD1 (5 bases). The CDR3 is 15 residues long. CDR1 and CDR2 (germline): LGHDT, YNNKEL (reference sequence). CDR3 nucleotides: TGTGCCAGCAGCCAGCCGACTAGGGCGGACAATACCCATTTCTTC. This translates into CASSQPTRADNTHFF.

The chain joins TRBV2 to TRBJ1-1, with D maybe TRBD1 (5 bases). V was cut by 5 bases and J by 8 bases, with 21 bases left in between. Germline loops: CDR1 SNHLY, CDR2 FYNNEI. This CDR3 spans 15 amino acids. CDR3 DNA: TGTGCCAGCAGTCGCCAGAGTGTTGGGAACAGGGAAGCTTTCTTT. It codes for CASSRQSVGNREAFF.

This chain uses TRBV12-3 or TRBV12-4 with TRBJ1-1, with TRBD1 matching over 7 bases. V lost 6 bases, J lost 4 bases, and 8 bases stayed unmatched. This CDR3 has 14 residues. The CDR3 region is CASRIGGDGTEAFF. The CDR3 coding sequence is TGTGCCAGCAGAATAGGGGGCGACGGCACTGAAGCTTTCTTT.

The V gene is TRBV4-3, the J gene TRBJ1-1, with a possible D match to TRBD1 (6 bases). Deletions cut 0 bases from V and 10 bases from J, with 21 bases between. The CDR3 is made up of 16 amino acids. Germline assignment: CDR1 LGHNA and CDR2 YSLEER. CDR3 residues: CASSQDWHRVGFRAFF. The CDR3 DNA reads as TGCGCCAGCAGCCAAGATTGGCACAGGGTAGGGTTTCGAGCTTTCTTT.

To note about this clonotype: Its ends do not fully match the called genes, so a read error is possible. The chain has TRBV7-7 and TRBJ2-3, with D perhaps TRBD1 or TRBD2 (5 bases each). This CDR3 has 14 residues. The germline CDR1 and CDR2 sequences are SSHAT and FNYEAQ (reference sequence). The CDR3 DNA reads TGTGCCAGCAGCCCAGCCGGGGCCACAGAGACCCAGTACTTT. Its translation: CASSPAGATETQYF.

This clonotype has ten or more counts. This chain connects TRBV7-2 to TRBJ2-7; D is uncertain. V shed 1 base and J shed 2 bases, with 12 bases lying between them. In germline, CDR1 is SGHTA, CDR2 FQGNSA. This CDR3 spans 15 amino acids. CDR3 amino acids: CASSLEGQAAYEQYF. CDR3 coding DNA: TGTGCCAGCAGCTTAGAGGGCCAGGCTGCCTACGAGCAGTACTTC.

As regards this clonotype: This sequence may be a read error, since a much larger clone differs from it by one base. The V gene is TRBV7-3, the J gene TRBJ2-5, with 7 nucleotides matching TRBD2. V was clipped by 2 bases and J by 6 bases; unmatched bases: 9. The CDR3 length is 15 residues. The germline V gene encodes CDR1 SGHTA and CDR2 FQGTGA. The CDR3 bases are TGTGCCAGCAGCTTAGCCGCGACTAGCAAAAAGACCCAGTACTTC. The encoded protein is CASSLAATSKKTQYF.